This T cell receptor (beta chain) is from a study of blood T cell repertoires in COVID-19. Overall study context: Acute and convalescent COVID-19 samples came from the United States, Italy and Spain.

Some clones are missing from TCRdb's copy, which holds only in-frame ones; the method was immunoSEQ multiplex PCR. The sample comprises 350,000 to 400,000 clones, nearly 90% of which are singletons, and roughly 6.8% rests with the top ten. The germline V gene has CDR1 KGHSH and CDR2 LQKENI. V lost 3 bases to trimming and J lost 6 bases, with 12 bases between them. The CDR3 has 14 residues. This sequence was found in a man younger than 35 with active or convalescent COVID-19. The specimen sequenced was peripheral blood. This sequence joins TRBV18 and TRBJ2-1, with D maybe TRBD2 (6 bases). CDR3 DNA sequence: TGTGCCAGCTCACCGCAGGGAGGACTCAATGAGCAGTTCTTC. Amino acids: CASSPQGGLNEQFF.